This TCR beta chain was observed in a study of blood T cell repertoires in COVID-19 (TCRdb year 2020). The study in broad terms: Samples covering the acute and convalescent phases of COVID-19 were provided by collaborators in the United States, Italy and Spain. The prospective study material was composed of cDNA or gDNA derived from T cells, B-cell-depleted T cells, or PBMCs. The dataset comprised deeply sampled blood TCRbeta repertoires from subjects exposed to, actively infected with, or recovered from COVID-19. The repertoires were released in a freely available public database intended as a resource for research on the immune response to SARS-CoV-2. The samples were drawn from two sources: the first 160 participants of the ongoing ImmuneRACE study, and approximately 1,300 subjects contributed by 6 global collaborators. Nearly every sample came with metadata listing a de-identified subject ID, COVID-19 status, age in years and sex. Where available, HLA class I and class II types were taken from metadata supplied by the sample provider and were not determined by assay-based typing. General conclusions and limits of the study: How much clinical and demographic metadata was included differed by source and by participant, and the metadata was provided uncurated.

V ends up 5 bases short and J 6 bases short, with an unmatched junction base count of 7. The cysteine opens and the phenylalanine closes a CDR3 of 15 amino acids. Left in the record is the CDR3 DNA by itself, 45 bases read in frame from the first base. Via the germline V gene (reference sequence), CDR1 is MNHEY and CDR2 SMNVEV. This clone was counted once. Its antigen has not been determined. Qualities for individual bases were not recorded, and no much larger clone is one base off. TCRbeta CDR3 regions were amplified from genomic DNA by means of the immunoSEQ Assay, a bias-controlled multiplex PCR. The original pipeline was this. The number of nucleated cells in each sample was estimated by amplification of reference gene primers within the assay. To quantify the absolute abundance of each unique TCRbeta CDR3 rearrangement, sequence reads were collapsed and filtered. For each sample, productive Simpson clonality was calculated as the square root of Simpson's diversity index across productive rearrangements. The table comes from immuneACCESS by way of TCRdb, which keeps in-frame sequences with V and J called. Part of the clones is missing from these tables; in studies checked, under half for an unresolved V gene and the rest for unknown reasons. The DNA gave D and trimming, while V, J and clone size come from that table. Here the sample has 300,000 to 400,000 clones; about 90% occur a single time. Together, the top ten hold about 7.3% of the sample.

In Seattle, one collaborating source enrolled patients while the infection was active and tracked those patients longitudinally over the course of disease. Collaborating institutions collected whole blood in K2EDTA tubes following their own protocols. For TCRbeta analysis, collaborators shipped samples in one of three forms: frozen whole blood, isolated PBMCs, or DNA extracted from either of those sample types. Sequenced: peripheral blood. Here the chain combines TRBV27 and TRBJ1-2; 12 central bases correspond to TRBD1. The sequence came from an older woman with COVID-19, enrolled during active disease. The encoded CDR3 is CASSPWDRGRNGYTF. DNA sequence: TGTGCCAGCAGTCCATGGGACAGGGGGCGAAATGGCTACACCTTC.